There are many counts of the clone carrying this TCR beta chain. Its target is not known. The data were taken from a study of T cells after yellow fever vaccination. On the study more broadly: Fractions low in cell number were prepared with SMART-Seq v4 Ultra Low Input. Whole-study findings and limits: Though it reached lower strength, the secondary response hit its peak faster, day 5 versus 15. Post-booster repertoires contained most primary-vaccination clones again (about 95% CD4, 88% CD8).

A single record per CDR3 protein comes from TCRdb applying MiXCR to the 5' RACE reads. The profile shows 600,000 to 750,000 distinct CDR3 sequences, roughly 12% of them singletons. Germline CDR1 and CDR2: SGHRS and YFSETQ. Trimming removed 4 bases at V and 6 bases at J, with 20 bases between. The length of the CDR3 is 15 residues. This sequence joins TRBV5-1 and TRBJ2-7; D perhaps matches TRBD1 (6 bases). This TCR derives from a man aged 25-40 years who received the YFV17D yellow fever vaccine. The sequences come from PBMCs, collected on the day of the yellow fever booster vaccination. The CDR3 DNA reads TGCGCCAGCAGCATACAGGGATTGGGTCCTTCCGAGCAGTACTTC. This translates into CASSIQGLGPSEQYF.